Below, one T cell receptor (beta chain) is given with its context. Its target antigen remains unknown. No much larger clone is present one base from it, and per-base qualities are unavailable. The data belong to a study of T cell changes during pregnancy in multiple sclerosis (dated by TCRdb to the late 2010s). Context from the whole study: The study examined how the T cell repertoire changed over the course of pregnancy in women with multiple sclerosis.

Library construction relied on the immunoSEQ multiplex PCR assay. TCRdb stores this immuneACCESS table with in-frame sequences only. Part of the clones is absent; in the studies checked, under half of the shortfall reflects unresolved V genes, and no reason is known for the rest. This sample comprises about 57,000 clones, roughly 94% of them detected only once. The leading ten clones occupy 0.15% to 0.25% of the sample. Including the terminal cysteine and phenylalanine, the CDR3 comprises 16 residues. The retained sequence is limited to the CDR3, 48 bases, with the frame set at the first base. In the germline V gene, CDR1 corresponds to MNHEY and CDR2 to SVGAGI. After removal of 0 bases from V and 9 bases from J, the junction retains 10 bases not matched to a gene.

The chain was built from TRBV6-5 and TRBJ2-1, with 8 bases in between that match TRBD2. The sample was CD4+ T cells from peripheral blood mononuclear cells, taken in the second trimester of pregnancy. This sequence was found in a female donor with multiple sclerosis, enrolled in a pregnancy study. The nucleotide sequence is given as TGTGCCAGCAGTTACTCGGGACTAGGCATTGTTGGTGAGCAGTTCTTC. Its translation reads: CASSYSGLGIVGEQFF.